Given below is one T cell receptor (beta chain) in context. Its antigen is still unknown. The sample belongs to a study of T cells after posttransplantation cyclophosphamide. Produced via immunoSEQ multiplex PCR; TCRdb's table is partial and in-frame only. The sample carries 35,000 to 45,000 clones, around four fifths recorded once. Study-level results: Blood and skin or GI T cell repertoires showed limited TRB overlap.

This CDR3 region has 15 residues. The germline V gene encodes CDR1 SGHRS and CDR2 YFSETQ. V trimming: 0 bases; J trimming: 7 bases; junction bases outside the gene matches: 2. Cyclophosphamide on days +3 and +4 followed busulfan-fludarabine conditioning and a marrow graft. This chain uses TRBV5-1 with TRBJ1-6; the match to TRBD1 covers 9 bases. The source material was CD4+ T cells sorted from blood, sampled approximately 2,000 days after a stem cell transplant with posttransplant cyclophosphamide. This sequence was found in a female patient aged 40-49 years who received an allogeneic stem cell transplant from a related donor, was CMV-positive, and had no GVHD. Some of the T cells might come from the graft donor. CDR3 protein: CASSLGTGDNSPLHF. CDR3 bases: TGCGCCAGCAGCTTGGGGACAGGGGACAATTCACCCCTCCACTTT.